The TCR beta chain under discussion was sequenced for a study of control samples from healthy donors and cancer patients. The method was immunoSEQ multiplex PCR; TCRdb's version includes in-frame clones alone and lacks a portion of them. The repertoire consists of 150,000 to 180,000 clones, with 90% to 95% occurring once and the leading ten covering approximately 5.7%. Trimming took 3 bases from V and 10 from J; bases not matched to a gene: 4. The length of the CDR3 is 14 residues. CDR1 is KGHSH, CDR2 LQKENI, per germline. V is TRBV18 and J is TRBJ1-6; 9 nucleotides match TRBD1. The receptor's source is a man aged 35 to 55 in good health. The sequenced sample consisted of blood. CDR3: CASSPGQGSSPLHF. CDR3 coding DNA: TGTGCCAGCTCACCGGGACAGGGTAGCTCACCCCTCCACTTT.